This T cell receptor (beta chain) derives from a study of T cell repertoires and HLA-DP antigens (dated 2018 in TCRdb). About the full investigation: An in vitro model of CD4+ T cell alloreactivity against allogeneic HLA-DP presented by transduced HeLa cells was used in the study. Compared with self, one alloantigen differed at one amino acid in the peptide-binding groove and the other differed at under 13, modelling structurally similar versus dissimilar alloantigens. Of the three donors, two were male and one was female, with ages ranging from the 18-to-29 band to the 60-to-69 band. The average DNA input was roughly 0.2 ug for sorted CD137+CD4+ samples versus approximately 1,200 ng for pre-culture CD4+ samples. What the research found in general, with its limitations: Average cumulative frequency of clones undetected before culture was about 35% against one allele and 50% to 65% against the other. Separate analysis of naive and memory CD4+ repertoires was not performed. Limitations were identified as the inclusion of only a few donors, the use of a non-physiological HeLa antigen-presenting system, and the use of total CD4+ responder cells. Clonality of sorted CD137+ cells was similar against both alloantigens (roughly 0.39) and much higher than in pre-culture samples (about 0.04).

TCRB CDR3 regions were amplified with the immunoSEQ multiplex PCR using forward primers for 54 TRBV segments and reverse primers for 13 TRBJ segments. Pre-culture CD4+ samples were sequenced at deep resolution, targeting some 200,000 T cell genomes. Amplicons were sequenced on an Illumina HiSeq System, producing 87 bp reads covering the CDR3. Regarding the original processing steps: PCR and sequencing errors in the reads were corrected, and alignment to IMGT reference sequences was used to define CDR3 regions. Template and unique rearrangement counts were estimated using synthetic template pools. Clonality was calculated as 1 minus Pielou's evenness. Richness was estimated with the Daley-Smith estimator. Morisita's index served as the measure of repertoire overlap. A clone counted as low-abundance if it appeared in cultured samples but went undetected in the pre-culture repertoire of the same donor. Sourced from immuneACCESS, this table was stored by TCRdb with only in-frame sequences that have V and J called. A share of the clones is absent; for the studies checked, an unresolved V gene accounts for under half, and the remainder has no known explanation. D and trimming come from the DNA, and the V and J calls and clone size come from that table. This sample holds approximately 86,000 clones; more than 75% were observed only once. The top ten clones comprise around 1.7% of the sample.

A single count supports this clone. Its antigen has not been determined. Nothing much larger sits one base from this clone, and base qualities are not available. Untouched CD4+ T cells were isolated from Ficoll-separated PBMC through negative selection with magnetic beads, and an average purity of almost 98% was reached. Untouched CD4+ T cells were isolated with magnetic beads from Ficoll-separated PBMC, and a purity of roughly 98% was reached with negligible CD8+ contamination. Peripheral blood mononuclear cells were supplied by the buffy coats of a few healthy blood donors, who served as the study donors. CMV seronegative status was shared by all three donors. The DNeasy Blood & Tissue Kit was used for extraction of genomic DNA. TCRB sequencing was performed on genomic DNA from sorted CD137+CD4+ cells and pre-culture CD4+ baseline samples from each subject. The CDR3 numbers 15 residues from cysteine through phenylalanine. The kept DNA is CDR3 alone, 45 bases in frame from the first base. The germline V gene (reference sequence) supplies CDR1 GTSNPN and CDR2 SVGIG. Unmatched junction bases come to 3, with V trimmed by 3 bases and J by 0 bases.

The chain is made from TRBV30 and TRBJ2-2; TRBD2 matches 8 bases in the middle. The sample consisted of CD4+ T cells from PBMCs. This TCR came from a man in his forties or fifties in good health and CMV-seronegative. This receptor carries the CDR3 CAWRLAGPNTGELFF. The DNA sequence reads TGTGCCTGGAGATTAGCGGGACCGAACACCGGGGAGCTGTTTTTT.